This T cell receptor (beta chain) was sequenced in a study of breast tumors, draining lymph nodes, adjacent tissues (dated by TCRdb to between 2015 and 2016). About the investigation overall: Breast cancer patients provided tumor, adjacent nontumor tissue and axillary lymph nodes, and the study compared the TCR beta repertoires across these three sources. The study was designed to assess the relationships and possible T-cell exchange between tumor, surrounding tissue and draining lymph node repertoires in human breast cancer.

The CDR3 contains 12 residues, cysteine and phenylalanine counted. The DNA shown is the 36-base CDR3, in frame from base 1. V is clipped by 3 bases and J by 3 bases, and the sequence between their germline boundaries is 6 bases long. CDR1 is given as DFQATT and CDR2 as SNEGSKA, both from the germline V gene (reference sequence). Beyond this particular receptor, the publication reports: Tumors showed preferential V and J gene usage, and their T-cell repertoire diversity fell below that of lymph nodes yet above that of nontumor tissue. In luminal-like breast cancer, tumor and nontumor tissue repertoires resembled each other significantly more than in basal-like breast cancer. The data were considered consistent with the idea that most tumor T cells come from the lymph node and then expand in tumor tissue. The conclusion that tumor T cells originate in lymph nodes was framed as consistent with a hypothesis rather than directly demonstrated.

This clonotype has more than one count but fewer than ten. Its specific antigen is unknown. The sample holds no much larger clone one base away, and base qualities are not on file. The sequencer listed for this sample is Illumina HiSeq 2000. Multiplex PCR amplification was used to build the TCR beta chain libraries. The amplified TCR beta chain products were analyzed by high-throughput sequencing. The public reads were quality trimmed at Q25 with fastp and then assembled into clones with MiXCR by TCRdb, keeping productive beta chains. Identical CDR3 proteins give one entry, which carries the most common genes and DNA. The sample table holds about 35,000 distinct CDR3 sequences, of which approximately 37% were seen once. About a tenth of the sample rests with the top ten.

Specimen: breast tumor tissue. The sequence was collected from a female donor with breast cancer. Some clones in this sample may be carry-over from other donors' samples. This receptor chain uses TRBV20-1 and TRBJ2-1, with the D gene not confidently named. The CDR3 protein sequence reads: CSARLGYNEQFF. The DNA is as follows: TGCAGTGCTAGGTTGGGCTACAATGAGCAGTTCTTC.